Reported below is one T cell receptor beta chain. Germline V gives CDR1 MNHEY, CDR2 SVGAGI. Trimming shortened V by 6 bases and J by 2 bases, and 14 bases separated the two germline ends. This CDR3 region has 15 residues. Original data processing: Nucleated cell number was recorded as an estimate derived from reference gene primer amplification. Sequencing was performed with immunoSEQ multiplex PCR; in TCRdb, only in-frame clones are kept and a portion is missing. V and J calls and clone size follow that table, whereas D and trimming were derived from the DNA. The table lists approximately 200,000 clones, around 80% of them singletons, with about 6.9% in the top ten. The source of the sample is a study of blood T cell repertoires in COVID-19. Overall study context: Acute and convalescent COVID-19 specimens originated in the United States, Italy and Spain. T cells, B-cell-depleted T cells, or PBMCs provided the cDNA or gDNA that served as material.

The TCR originated in a human donor with acute or convalescent COVID-19. The donor label of this sample is uncertain. V usage is TRBV6-5 and J usage is TRBJ1-5; TRBD1 might be the D (6 bases). Sequenced sample: peripheral blood. CDR3 protein: CASSPDRPGNQPQHF. The CDR3 DNA reads as TGTGCCAGCAGCCCCGACAGGCCCGGCAATCAGCCCCAGCATTTT.